These T cell receptor beta chains were read from a single sample in a study of T-cell reconstitution after alpha-beta-depleted transplantation in children. TCRdb called the PCR reads again in MiXCR, with one record for every CDR3 protein. The sample contains 750,000 to 950,000 distinct CDR3 sequences, around 17% of which appear only once. The sequences come from PBMCs, mostly from graft donor cells, collected 360 days after TCRalphabeta/CD19-depleted stem cell transplant. These receptors were taken from a male patient under 18 who had a stem cell transplant for acute lymphoblastic leukemia, so the T cells may come from the graft donor. The CDR3 runs from the conserved cysteine through the conserved F or W. Each record gives: clone size, D gene, J gene, V gene, CDR3 DNA, CDR3 protein. The D gene is left open where the match is weak. Clone size is given for some rows only: seen once, a few or many times, or a class if the clone is expanded.

size: few; D: NA; J: TRBJ1-1; V: TRBV7-6; DNA: TGTGCCAGCAGCCCAGCTGTCCTGAACACTGAAGCTTTCTTT; CDR3: CASSPAVLNTEAFF
size: NA; D: NA; J: TRBJ1-4; V: TRBV2; DNA: TGTGCCAGCAGTGTGCTTCAGGGGCAGAATGAAAAACTGTTTTTT; CDR3: CASSVLQGQNEKLFF
size: NA; D: TRBD1; J: TRBJ1-1; V: TRBV27; DNA: TGTGCCAGCAGTCCTGCAACAGGGGGCACTGAAGCTTTCTTT; CDR3: CASSPATGGTEAFF
size: NA; D: NA; J: TRBJ1-1; V: TRBV7-3; DNA: TGTGCCAGCAGCTTAACTGGGATCGACACTGAAGCTTTCTTT; CDR3: CASSLTGIDTEAFF
size: NA; D: NA; J: TRBJ1-1; V: TRBV12-3/TRBV12-4; DNA: TGTGCCAGCAGCCACGACAGGGAAGCTTTCTTT; CDR3: CASSHDREAFF
size: few; D: TRBD1; J: TRBJ2-7; V: TRBV5-1; DNA: TGTGCCAGCAGCCTAGCCGGGACAGTCTCCTACGAGCAGTACTTC; CDR3: CASSLAGTVSYEQYF
size: NA; D: NA; J: TRBJ2-5; V: TRBV12-3/TRBV12-4; DNA: TGTGCCAGCAGTAGCGGAGAAGAGACCCAGTACTTC; CDR3: CASSSGEETQYF
size: once; D: TRBD1; J: TRBJ1-4; V: TRBV11-2; DNA: TGTGCCAGCATCAGGGGCCTACAGGGGAAAAATGAAAAACTGTTTTTT; CDR3: CASIRGLQGKNEKLFF
size: NA; D: NA; J: TRBJ1-2; V: TRBV5-1; DNA: TGCGCCAGCAGCTTGGTGGCGAAGAACTATGGCTACACCTTC; CDR3: CASSLVAKNYGYTF
size: NA; D: TRBD2; J: TRBJ2-1; V: TRBV27; DNA: TGTGCCAGCAGTACATCCGGGACTAGCGGCTACAATGAGCAGTTCTTC; CDR3: CASSTSGTSGYNEQFF
size: NA; D: NA; J: TRBJ1-1; V: TRBV5-1; DNA: TGCGCCAGCAGCTTAGGGCACCAGGGGCTGAACACTGAAGCTTTCTTT; CDR3: CASSLGHQGLNTEAFF
size: NA; D: TRBD2; J: TRBJ2-7; V: TRBV5-1; DNA: TGCGCCAGCGGAAGGGAGGGACCTTTGGGGGAGCAGTACTTC; CDR3: CASGREGPLGEQYF
size: NA; D: NA; J: TRBJ1-1; V: TRBV3-1; DNA: TGTGCCTGCTCCCACCCCTGGCCGAAAATGGAGTCTGAAGCTTTCTTT; CDR3: CACSHPWPKMESEAFF
size: NA; D: NA; J: TRBJ2-1; V: TRBV9; DNA: TGTGCCAGCAGCGTATATACTGACACAATCGGGCAGTTCTTC; CDR3: CASSVYTDTIGQFF
size: NA; D: NA; J: TRBJ2-7; V: TRBV5-1; DNA: TGCGCCAGCAGCTTGGAGCTGGACCCCTACGAGCAGTACTTC; CDR3: CASSLELDPYEQYF
size: few; D: TRBD1; J: TRBJ2-7; V: TRBV7-8; DNA: TGTGCCAGCAGCTTCCTGACGGTGACAGGGCGGTACGAGCAGTACTTC; CDR3: CASSFLTVTGRYEQYF
size: few; D: NA; J: TRBJ1-2; V: TRBV11-2; DNA: TGTGCCAGCAGCTTACCCAGAAGGGATGGCTACACCTTC; CDR3: CASSLPRRDGYTF
size: many; D: TRBD2; J: TRBJ2-3; V: TRBV6-5; DNA: TGTGCCAGCAGTTACTTAGCGGGAGGAGCAGATACGCAGTATTTT; CDR3: CASSYLAGGADTQYF
size: many; D: NA; J: TRBJ2-5; V: TRBV11-1; DNA: TGTGCCAGCAGTAAACAAGAGACCCAGTACTTC; CDR3: CASSKQETQYF
size: NA; D: NA; J: TRBJ2-2; V: TRBV7-2; DNA: TGTGCCAGCAGCTTAGGACATTACGGGGAGCTGTTTTTT; CDR3: CASSLGHYGELFF
size: few; D: NA; J: TRBJ2-7; V: TRBV6-6; DNA: TGTGCCAGCAGTCTAATGGGAATGAGAGAGCAGTACTTC; CDR3: CASSLMGMREQYF
size: few; D: NA; J: TRBJ2-1; V: TRBV4-2; DNA: TGTGCCAGCAGCCAAGAAGGAGGACTGGCTTACAATGAGCAGTTCTTC; CDR3: CASSQEGGLAYNEQFF
size: few; D: NA; J: TRBJ1-2; V: TRBV27; DNA: TGTGCCAGCAGTTTTGGTGGAGATGGCTACACCTTC; CDR3: CASSFGGDGYTF
size: NA; D: TRBD2; J: TRBJ2-3; V: TRBV6-1; DNA: TGTGCCAGCAGGCGAGGGACTAGCGGGACCACAGATACGCAGTATTTT; CDR3: CASRRGTSGTTDTQYF
size: NA; D: TRBD2; J: TRBJ2-3; V: TRBV7-3; DNA: TGTGCCAGCAGGGCTAAAGCGGGGGGGACCCCGGATACGCAGTATTTT; CDR3: CASRAKAGGTPDTQYF
size: once; D: TRBD2; J: TRBJ2-7; V: TRBV4-2; DNA: TGTGCCAGCAGCCACCGACTAGCGCAATACGAGCAGTACTTC; CDR3: CASSHRLAQYEQYF
size: many; D: TRBD2; J: TRBJ2-7; V: TRBV4-1; DNA: TGCGCCAGCTCCTTTGCCCCCAAGGGTAGAGCGGGAAACTACGAGCAGTACTTC; CDR3: CASSFAPKGRAGNYEQYF
size: NA; D: NA; J: TRBJ2-3; V: TRBV5-1; DNA: TGCGCCAGCAGCTTGGAGTCGGGAGCGAGCCCAGATACGCAGTATTTT; CDR3: CASSLESGASPDTQYF
size: NA; D: TRBD1; J: TRBJ2-1; V: TRBV9; DNA: TGTGCCAGCAGCTTACGGACAGGGATCGGTTACCTTTCCTACAATGAGCAGTTCTTC; CDR3: CASSLRTGIGYLSYNEQFF
size: NA; D: NA; J: TRBJ2-7; V: TRBV20-1; DNA: TGCAGTGCTAGGACAGGTCTGGCCGAGCAGTACTTC; CDR3: CSARTGLAEQYF
size: many; D: NA; J: TRBJ1-3; V: TRBV3-1; DNA: TGTGCCAGCAGCCAATTCGGGGTCTCTGGAAACACCATATATTTT; CDR3: CASSQFGVSGNTIYF
size: few; D: TRBD2; J: TRBJ2-1; V: TRBV29-1; DNA: TGCAGCGTTGAGGGGTCGAGCGGGGCCTACAATGAGCAGTTCTTC; CDR3: CSVEGSSGAYNEQFF
size: few; D: NA; J: TRBJ2-4; V: TRBV27; DNA: TGTGCCAGCAGTCCAAGGGGGACAGCCAAAAACATTCAGTACTTC; CDR3: CASSPRGTAKNIQYF
size: many; D: TRBD1; J: TRBJ1-1; V: TRBV29-1; DNA: TGCAGCGTTGCCAGACAGGGGGCGACTGAAGCTTTCTTT; CDR3: CSVARQGATEAFF
size: few; D: NA; J: TRBJ2-5; V: TRBV5-1; DNA: TGCGCCAGCAGCTTGGGATCGGGGGGCGCAGAGACCCAGTACTTC; CDR3: CASSLGSGGAETQYF
size: few; D: TRBD2; J: TRBJ2-3; V: TRBV7-2; DNA: TGTGCCAGCAGTCCCCCGGGACTAGCAGGGGGAGATACGCAGTATTTT; CDR3: CASSPPGLAGGDTQYF
size: NA; D: TRBD2; J: TRBJ2-1; V: TRBV5-1; DNA: TGCGCCAGCACCGGGGGGGTAGGGTACAATGAGCAGTTCTTC; CDR3: CASTGGVGYNEQFF
size: NA; D: TRBD2; J: TRBJ2-1; V: TRBV7-8; DNA: TGTGCCAGCAGCTTAGCGACAGCGGGAGCGGGGTTCTTC; CDR3: CASSLATAGAGFF
size: few; D: TRBD2; J: TRBJ2-1; V: TRBV7-9; DNA: TGTGCCAGCAGCTCCCTAGCGGGAACCTCCTACAATGAGCAGTTCTTC; CDR3: CASSSLAGTSYNEQFF
size: NA; D: TRBD2; J: TRBJ2-3; V: TRBV7-3; DNA: TGTGCCAGCAGCTTAAACCCTCTACTAGCGGGAGGGATCACAGATACGCAGTATTTT; CDR3: CASSLNPLLAGGITDTQYF
size: NA; D: NA; J: TRBJ1-3; V: TRBV15; DNA: TGTGCCACCAGCAGAGATTCTCAGGTCTCTGGAAACACCATATATTTT; CDR3: CATSRDSQVSGNTIYF
size: NA; D: TRBD1; J: TRBJ1-1; V: TRBV20-1; DNA: TGCAGTGCTAGAGATCCGGGAGGGGGCGCGAACACTGAAGCTTTCTTT; CDR3: CSARDPGGGANTEAFF
size: NA; D: TRBD2; J: TRBJ2-1; V: TRBV29-1; DNA: TGCAGCGCCGCCGTTGCGGGAGGGCCCCAAGGTGAGCAGTTCTTC; CDR3: CSAAVAGGPQGEQFF
size: NA; D: NA; J: TRBJ2-1; V: TRBV5-1; DNA: TGCGCCAGCAGCGCGGACGAATACAATGAGCAGTTCTTC; CDR3: CASSADEYNEQFF
size: NA; D: NA; J: TRBJ2-1; V: TRBV6-6; DNA: TGTGCCAGCAGCCCGGTGTGGGGTGAGCAGTTCTTC; CDR3: CASSPVWGEQFF
size: NA; D: TRBD2; J: TRBJ2-1; V: TRBV5-1; DNA: TGCGCCAGCAGCTTGGCTAGCGGGAGGGTTCGCTACAATGAGCAGTTCTTC; CDR3: CASSLASGRVRYNEQFF
size: NA; D: NA; J: TRBJ2-3; V: TRBV21-1; DNA: TGTGCCAGCAACGGCGGCGGCCGGGAATGCACAGATACGCAGTATTTT; CDR3: CASNGGGRECTDTQYF
size: NA; D: TRBD2; J: TRBJ2-3; V: TRBV2; DNA: TGTGCCAGCAGTGAAGATCTAGCGGTCGCGGGGGATACGCAGTATTTT; CDR3: CASSEDLAVAGDTQYF